The 16 T cell receptor beta chains listed next were all sequenced from one sample in a study of blood T cell repertoires in COVID-19. Assay used: immunoSEQ multiplex PCR; TCRdb lists only in-frame clones, some missing. The sample lists 250,000 to 400,000 clones, 85% to 90% occurring once. The sample was peripheral blood. These receptors were collected from a woman aged 25 to 45 with COVID-19, enrolled during active disease.

The gene calls are TRBV7-2 and TRBJ2-5; tentative D call: TRBD1 (6 bases). V was clipped by 5 bases and J by 3 bases, with 16 bases between them. This CDR3 has 15 residues. Germline-derived CDR1 and CDR2 are SGHTA and FQGNSA. CDR3 sequence (DNA): TGTGCCAGCAGCCTACAGGGCACTAAGGAAGAGACCCAGTACTTC. This sequence encodes CASSLQGTKEETQYF.

V is TRBV18 and J is TRBJ2-1; 8 bases map to TRBD2. This CDR3 spans 15 amino acids. With V trimmed by 1 base and J by 4 bases, 3 bases remained unmatched. Germline V gene lookup returns CDR1 KGHSH and CDR2 LQKENI. This CDR3 reads CASSPLSGTYNEQFF. The CDR3 coding sequence is TGTGCCAGCTCACCACTTAGCGGGACTTACAATGAGCAGTTCTTC.

In this sample, this clone turned up a few times. The rearrangement links TRBV7-3 to TRBJ2-7, with D possibly being TRBD1 (5 bases). From germline, CDR1 is SGHTA and CDR2 FQGTGA. Trimming took 6 bases from V and 7 from J, leaving 13 bases between them. This CDR3 has 12 residues. The CDR3 here is CASSHWKGEQYF. In DNA form, the CDR3 reads TGTGCCAGCAGTCACTGGAAGGGGGAGCAGTACTTC.

The chain is built from TRBV7-2 and TRBJ2-1, with D possibly TRBD2 on 6 matching bases. This CDR3 spans 16 amino acids. The V and J ends lost 0 bases and 4 bases respectively, with 13 bases between them. Germline V lookup: CDR1 SGHTA, CDR2 FQGNSA. For the CDR3, the DNA is TGTGCCAGCAGCTTAGCGATTGGAGGGGTGTACAATGAGCAGTTCTTC. The encoded protein is CASSLAIGGVYNEQFF.

The gene calls are TRBV9 and TRBJ2-3; TRBD1 agrees at 9 bases. Germline V gives CDR1 SGDLS, CDR2 YYNGEE. Unmatched junction bases numbered 10, after V lost 3 bases and J lost 8 bases. This CDR3 region has 15 residues. The DNA for the CDR3 is TGTGCCAGCAGCGGAGCGGGACAGGGAATTACTACGCAGTATTTT. This encodes CASSGAGQGITTQYF.

The chain has TRBV18 and TRBJ1-1; D is unclear. CDR3 length: 15 residues. Trimming stripped 3 bases from V and 1 base from J, with 12 bases between. Germline V gene lookup returns CDR1 KGHSH and CDR2 LQKENI. The CDR3 protein is CASSPRVVTNTEAFF. The CDR3 coding sequence is TGTGCCAGCTCACCCCGGGTTGTTACGAACACTGAAGCTTTCTTT.

The gene calls are TRBV4-1 and TRBJ1-5; weak D call: TRBD1 (5 bases). CDR3 length: 15 amino acids. Trimming stripped 1 base from V and 2 bases from J, with 9 bases between. From germline, CDR1 is MGHRA and CDR2 YSYEKL. This CDR3 is CASSQVGGGNQPQHF. CDR3 DNA: TGCGCCAGCAGCCAAGTGGGAGGGGGCAATCAGCCCCAGCATTTT.

This clone was recorded only once. The J gene is TRBJ2-6, the V gene TRBV5-5, with a weak D call TRBD2 (6 bases). Per the germline V gene, CDR1 is SGHKS and CDR2 is YYEKEE (reference sequence). This CDR3 has 16 residues. Trimming left V 0 bases short and J 2 bases short, with 9 bases between. This CDR3 is CASSLARGAGANVLTF. The CDR3 DNA follows: TGTGCCAGCAGCTTGGCCCGCGGGGCTGGGGCCAACGTCCTGACTTTC.

The V gene is TRBV3-1 (or the pseudogene TRBV3-2), the J gene TRBJ1-2; 7 positions match TRBD1. Trimming removed 0 bases from V and 7 bases from J; junction bases left unmatched: 11. In germline, CDR1 is LGHDT, CDR2 YNNKEL (reference sequence). This CDR3 is 16 amino acids long. For the CDR3, the DNA is TGTGCCAGCAGCCAAGATCGGGCAGGGGGAACGGGTGGCTACACCTTC. It yields the protein CASSQDRAGGTGGYTF.

CDR3 nucleotides: TGTGCCACCAACTCCCCCGGGACAGGGGGGACAGATACGCAGTATTTT. It encodes CATNSPGTGGTDTQYF. This chain connects TRBV15 to TRBJ2-3; 11 bases match TRBD1. After removal of 7 bases from V and 3 bases from J, the junction contained 9 bases not matched to a gene. Germline CDR1 and CDR2: LNHNV and YYDKDF (reference sequence). There are 16 residues in the CDR3.

This clone was recorded only once. The chain uses TRBV11-2 and TRBJ2-7; 11 bases line up with TRBD1. The CDR3 consists of 16 residues. In germline, CDR1 is SGHAT, CDR2 FQNNGV. The V segment lost 1 base and the J segment 1 base; nucleotides outside the gene matches: 3. The CDR3 DNA reads TGTGCCAGCAGCTTAGCTGGGACAGGGGGATCCTACGAGCAGTACTTC. Protein sequence: CASSLAGTGGSYEQYF.

Concerning this clone: Other DNA sequences of this sample code for an identical CDR3. The V and J genes are TRBV29-1 and TRBJ1-5; D is unresolved. The length of the CDR3 is 13 residues. Trimming removed 4 bases at V and 3 bases at J, with 10 bases between. Germline-derived CDR1 and CDR2 are SQVTM and ANQGSEA. This CDR3 is CSVGTATNQPQHF. As DNA, the CDR3 is TGCAGCGTTGGAACAGCCACCAATCAGCCCCAGCATTTT.

In DNA form, the CDR3 reads TGTGCCACCAGTGTCCTTCGACAGGGCGGGGTCACTGAAGCTTTCTTT. It encodes CATSVLRQGGVTEAFF. The chain is built from TRBV24-1 and TRBJ1-1; TRBD1 aligns across 7 bases. The CDR3 contains 16 residues. Germline V gene sequence: CDR1 KGHDR, CDR2 SFDVKD. Unmatched junction bases numbered 12, after V lost 5 bases and J lost 4 bases.

The rearrangement uses TRBV5-1 and TRBJ2-7; 8 bases map to TRBD1. CDR1 and CDR2 (germline): SGHRS, YFSETQ. V dropped 4 bases and J dropped 4; count of bases not matched to a gene: 4. The CDR3 has 13 amino acids. The CDR3 reads CASSPRQGYEQYF. In DNA form, the CDR3 reads TGCGCCAGCAGCCCGAGACAGGGGTACGAGCAGTACTTC. Full variable domain (rest looked up from reference TRBV5-1 and TRBJ2-7): KAGVTQTPRYLIKTRGQQVTLSCSPISGHRSVSWYQQTPGQGLQFLFEYFSETQRNKGNFPGRFSGRQFSNSRSEMNVSTLELGDSALYLCASSPRQGYEQYFGPGTRLTVT.

V usage is TRBV11-2 and J usage is TRBJ1-1; the D is unclear. This CDR3 has 12 residues. The V gene lost 8 bases and the J gene lost 6 bases, with 13 bases spanning the gap. Germline values: CDR1 SGHAT, CDR2 FQNNGV. The CDR3 region is CASGQLMAEAFF. For the CDR3, the DNA is TGTGCCAGCGGCCAATTGATGGCTGAAGCTTTCTTT. The full variable domain, completed using reference TRBV11-2 and TRBJ1-1, is EAGVAQSPRYKIIEKRQSVAFWCNPISGHATLYWYQQILGQGPKLLIQFQNNGVVDDSQLPKDRFSAERLKGVDSTLKIQPAKLEDSAVYLCASGQLMAEAFFGQGTRLTVV.

The chain combines TRBV7-3 with TRBJ2-2, with D maybe TRBD1 (6 bases). Germline CDR1 reads SGHTA; CDR2 reads FQGTGA. This CDR3 is built from 16 residues. The V end lost 5 bases, the J end lost 2 bases, and 15 bases lay between the germline ends. The CDR3 region has the DNA TGTGCCAGCAGCCCCACCTGGACAGCTAACACCGGGGAGCTGTTTTTT. Translation: CASSPTWTANTGELFF. The full variable domain, rest sourced from reference TRBV7-3 and TRBJ2-2, is GAGVSQTPSNKVTEKGKYVELRCDPISGHTALYWYRQSLGQGPEFLIYFQGTGAADDSGLPNDRFFAVRPEGSVSTLKIQRTERGDSAVYLCASSPTWTANTGELFFGEGSRLTVL.